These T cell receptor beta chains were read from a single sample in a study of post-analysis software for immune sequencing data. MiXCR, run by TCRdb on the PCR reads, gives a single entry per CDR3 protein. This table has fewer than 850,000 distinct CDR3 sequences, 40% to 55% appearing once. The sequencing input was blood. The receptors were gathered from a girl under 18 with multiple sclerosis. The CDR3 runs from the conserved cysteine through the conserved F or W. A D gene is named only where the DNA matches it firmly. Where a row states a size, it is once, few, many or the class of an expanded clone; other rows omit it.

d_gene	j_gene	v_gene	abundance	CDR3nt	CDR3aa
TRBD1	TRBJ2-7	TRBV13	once	TGTGCCACCCTGCGAACAGGGGGTCACGAGCAGTACTTC	CATLRTGGHEQYF
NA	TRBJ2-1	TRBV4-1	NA	TGCGCCAGCAGCCAAGATCGCCCCTGGTACAATGAGCAGTTCTTC	CASSQDRPWYNEQFF
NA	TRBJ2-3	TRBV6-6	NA	TGTGCCAGCAGTTACTCGAAGGCAGATACGCAGTATTTT	CASSYSKADTQYF
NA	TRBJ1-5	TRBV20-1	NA	TGCAGTGCTAGTCCCGTTAGCAATCAGCCCCAGCATTTT	CSASPVSNQPQHF
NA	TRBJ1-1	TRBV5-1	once	TGCGCCAGCGGTTGGTCCGCGAACACTGAAGCTTTCTTT	CASGWSANTEAFF
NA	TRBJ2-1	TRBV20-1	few	TGCAGTGCTAGAGTTAAGGGGACATCATACAATGAGCAGTTCTTC	CSARVKGTSYNEQFF
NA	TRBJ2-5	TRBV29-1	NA	TGCAGCGTTGGAGGTGACATGGAGGAGACCCAGTACTTC	CSVGGDMEETQYF
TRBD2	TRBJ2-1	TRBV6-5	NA	TGTGCCAGTGGAGGGCGGGAGGCCCACTGGGAGCAGTTCTTC	CASGGREAHWEQFF
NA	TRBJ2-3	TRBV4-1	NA	TGCGCCAGCAGCCAAGGGATAGGGGCAGATACGCAGTATTTT	CASSQGIGADTQYF
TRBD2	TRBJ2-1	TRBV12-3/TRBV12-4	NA	TGTGCCAGCAGTGTCCGACTAGCGGGAGGGCCTGAGCAGTTCTTC	CASSVRLAGGPEQFF